Below, 30 T cell receptor beta chains from the same sample are listed, as sequenced in a study of shared clonotypes between healthy human individuals. The repertoire was sequenced with immunoSEQ multiplex PCR; TCRdb's copy has only in-frame clones and lacks some. The sample consists of around 1.4 million clones, approximately 98.5% of them appearing once. What was sequenced was naive CD4+ T cells sorted from blood. This sample's subset: CD45RA+ positively selected. Receptors originate from a young man in good health.

This clone appeared a single time. The chain's CDR3 is CASSQGLRDRVYYGYTF. The CDR3 coding sequence is TGCGCCAGCAGCCAAGGTCTCCGGGACAGGGTGTACTATGGCTACACCTTC. This sequence joins TRBV4-1 and TRBJ1-2, with 9 bases fitting TRBD1. The CDR3 has 17 amino acids. Germline loops: CDR1 MGHRA, CDR2 YSYEKL. Losses at the gene ends were 1 base for V and 3 bases for J; bases not matched to a gene: 9.

This clone showed up just once. The chain carries TRBV28 and TRBJ2-7, with 13 nucleotides matching TRBD2. Per germline, CDR1 MDHEN and CDR2 SYDVKM. CDR3 length: 14 amino acids. Trimming cost V 7 bases and J 3 bases; bases outside gene matches: 3. CDR3 nucleotides: TGTGCCAGCAACCGACTAGCGGGAGGCTACGAGCAGTACTTC. Translating gives CASNRLAGGYEQYF.

For this clone: At the DNA level, this CDR3 is encoded by other sequences in the same sample as well. V and J are TRBV6-6 and TRBJ2-7; D uncertain. V was pared by 6 bases and J by 3 bases, with 9 bases between. The CDR3 consists of 12 residues. Germline CDR1 reads MNHNY; CDR2 reads SVGAGI (reference sequence). CDR3 region: CASSQSSYEQYF. The DNA of the CDR3 is TGTGCCAGCAGCCAATCTAGCTACGAGCAGTACTTC.

Concerning this clone itself: Different DNA sequences within this sample yield the same CDR3. The chain joins TRBV9 to TRBJ2-2, with D unresolved. V dropped 2 bases and J dropped 3 bases, with 5 bases sitting between them. The germline CDR1 and CDR2 sequences are SGDLS and YYNGEE. The CDR3 is made up of 13 amino acids. CDR3 loop: CASSVLDTGELFF. The CDR3 bases are TGTGCCAGCAGCGTTTTGGACACCGGGGAGCTGTTTTTT.

The chain has TRBV5-1 and TRBJ1-3, with 7 bases lining up with TRBD1. With V trimmed by 5 bases and J by 0 bases, 8 bases remained unmatched. The CDR3 runs 16 residues. Germline values: CDR1 SGHRS, CDR2 YFSETQ. The CDR3 coding sequence is TGCGCCAGCAGAACGACAGGGAGAAGCTCTGGAAACACCATATATTTT. As protein: CASRTTGRSSGNTIYF.

The rearrangement joins TRBV4-3 to TRBJ2-1, with 9 bases identical to TRBD2. V was pared by 0 bases and J by 3 bases, with 6 bases of the junction left unmatched. Per the germline V gene, CDR1 is LGHNA and CDR2 is YSLEER. The CDR3 runs 17 residues. In DNA form, the CDR3 reads TGCGCCAGCAGCCAAGAACGACGCGGGAGGGGCTACAATGAGCAGTTCTTC. Encoded protein: CASSQERRGRGYNEQFF.

The chain has TRBV28 and TRBJ2-7; TRBD2 is a possible D gene (6 bases). Per germline, CDR1 MDHEN and CDR2 SYDVKM. V lost 4 bases, J lost 7 bases, and 14 bases lay in between. This CDR3 contains 13 residues. CDR3 sequence: CASSSGSYSEQYF. The DNA for the CDR3 is TGTGCCAGCAGTTCCGGGAGCTATTCGGAGCAGTACTTC.

The genes are TRBV6-6 and TRBJ1-4; 7 positions agree with TRBD1. CDR3 size: 14 residues. The trim removed 7 bases at V and 5 bases at J, leaving 7 bases unmatched. Germline-derived CDR1 and CDR2 are MNHNY and SVGAGI (reference sequence). DNA of the CDR3: TGTGCCAGCACCTTCGACAGGGTGAATGAAAAACTGTTTTTT. It yields the protein CASTFDRVNEKLFF.

This chain uses TRBV11-2 with TRBJ2-5, with TRBD2 matching over 11 bases. The last part of the DNA fits TRBJ2-7 better; the J call may be wrong. CDR1 and CDR2 from the germline V gene are SGHAT and FQNNGV. The CDR3 is made up of 19 amino acids. The CDR3 region has the DNA TGTGCCAGCAGCTTAGATAGGGGGGGTCTAGCGGGAGGCGCATACGAGCAGTACTTC. This encodes CASSLDRGGLAGGAYEQYF.

Of note for this clone: The sample holds other DNA sequences that translate to the same CDR3. J is TRBJ1-1 and V is TRBV6-5; D remains ambiguous. V was clipped by 3 bases and J by 7 bases, with 9 bases between them. Germline CDR1 MNHEY, CDR2 SVGAGI. This CDR3 has 12 amino acids. Here the CDR3 reads CASSYGRGEAFF. CDR3 nucleotide sequence: TGTGCCAGCAGTTATGGGCGGGGTGAAGCTTTCTTT.

The genes are TRBV5-6 and TRBJ2-5; 12 nucleotides align to TRBD1. Germline CDR1 SGHDT, CDR2 YYEEEE. This CDR3 is built from 14 residues. V gave up 5 bases and J gave up 4 bases; unmatched junction bases: 3. In nucleotides, the CDR3 is TGTGCCAGCAGTTGGGACAGGGGGCGAGAGACCCAGTACTTC. It is translated as CASSWDRGRETQYF.

Remarks on this clone: The conserved phenylalanine or tryptophan normally closing the CDR3 is absent here, so this likely arose from a read error. The V gene is TRBV4-3, the J gene TRBJ1-5, with D possibly TRBD1 on 5 matching bases. The CDR3 runs to 15 residues. V was pared by 3 bases and J by 4 bases, with 13 bases between. The germline gives CDR1 LGHNA, CDR2 YSLEER. In nucleotides, the CDR3 is TGCGCCAGCAGCCAGGGACGGGAGAGAAATCAGCCCCAGCATTCT. Protein: CASSQGRERNQPQHS.

This clone was detected once. V and J are TRBV28 and TRBJ2-2, with D possibly being TRBD1 (6 bases). CDR1 and CDR2 from the germline V gene are MDHEN and SYDVKM. The CDR3 spans 14 residues. V lost 3 bases, J lost 5 bases, and 10 bases lay in between. The CDR3 bases are TGTGCCAGCAGTTTCTTACAGGGTACCGGGGAGCTGTTTTTT. Amino acids: CASSFLQGTGELFF.

V and J are TRBV29-1 and TRBJ1-2; D is possibly TRBD1 (6 bases). The CDR3 has 14 residues. Germline V gene sequence: CDR1 SQVTM, CDR2 ANQGSEA. Trimming removed 1 base from V and 1 base from J, with 10 bases in between. The CDR3 region is CSVEGQANNYGYTF. For the CDR3, the DNA is TGCAGCGTTGAAGGACAGGCTAATAACTATGGCTACACCTTC.

CDR3 coding DNA: TGTGCCAGCAGCAACAGAGGATGGGGTGGGGGCAGGGCCCTTGGTGAGCAGTACTTC. It translates to CASSNRGWGGGRALGEQYF. The chain joins TRBV21-1 to TRBJ2-7; no check of the table's D call, TRBD1, against the DNA was made. TRBV21-1 has pseudogene status. CDR3 length: 19 amino acids.

The V gene is TRBV5-6, the J gene TRBJ2-7; D not resolved. V lost 0 bases to trimming and J lost 5 bases, with 12 bases between them. The CDR3 is made up of 14 amino acids. Germline V gene sequence: CDR1 SGHDT, CDR2 YYEEEE. For the CDR3, the DNA is TGTGCCAGCAGCTTGGTCTACGGGCATCACGAGCAGTACTTC. This codes for CASSLVYGHHEQYF.

This chain joins TRBV6-6 and TRBJ2-1; D is perhaps TRBD2 (6 bases). V was trimmed by 8 bases and J by 7 bases, leaving 18 bases between them. The germline V gene has CDR1 MNHNY and CDR2 SVGAGI (reference sequence). This CDR3 is built from 14 residues. CDR3 residues: CASRLWRGPNEQFF. In DNA, the CDR3 is TGTGCCAGCCGTCTTTGGCGGGGCCCAAATGAGCAGTTCTTC.

The chain joins TRBV11-3 to TRBJ2-3; D is tentatively TRBD1 or TRBD2 (6 bases each). V was cut by 2 bases and J by 6 bases, with 15 bases left in between. The germline V gene has CDR1 SGHNT and CDR2 YENEEA. CDR3 length: 15 residues. The CDR3 bases are TGTGCCAGCAGCTTATGTCGGGGGCGCATGGATACGCAGTATTTT. Translation gives CASSLCRGRMDTQYF. The whole variable domain, remainder taken from reference TRBV11-3 and TRBJ2-3, is EAGVVQSPRYKIIEKKQPVAFWCNPISGHNTLYWYLQNLGQGPELLIRYENEEAVDDSQLPKDRFSAERLKGVDSTLKIQPAELGDSAVYLCASSLCRGRMDTQYFGPGTRLTVL.

The chain is built from TRBV10-3 and TRBJ1-2, with 7 bases matching TRBD1. J was trimmed by 6 bases and V by 6 bases; bases with no gene match: 4. The CDR3 consists of 12 residues. Germline-derived CDR1 and CDR2 are ENHRY and SYGVKD. In DNA, the CDR3 is TGTGCCATCAGCCGACAGGGTAATGGCTACACCTTC. It specifies CAISRQGNGYTF.

The gene calls are TRBV7-8 and TRBJ2-7; D perhaps matches TRBD1 (5 bases). V was cut by 1 base and J by 0 bases, with 16 bases left in between. This CDR3 is built from 17 residues. Germline lookup yields CDR1 SGHVS and CDR2 FQNEAQ. CDR3 residues: CASSLERGPRASYEQYF. CDR3 coding DNA: TGTGCCAGCAGCTTAGAAAGGGGCCCCAGGGCCTCCTACGAGCAGTACTTC. The full variable domain, with the rest looked up from reference TRBV7-8 and TRBJ2-7, is GAGVSQSPRYKVAKRGQDVALRCDPISGHVSLFWYQQALGQGPEFLTYFQNEAQLDKSGLPSDRFFAERPEGSVSTLKIQRTQQEDSAVYLCASSLERGPRASYEQYFGPGTRLTVT.

This chain links TRBV11-2 with TRBJ1-1; D gene unclear. The CDR3 length is 15 residues. Trimming took 0 bases from V and 1 from J, leaving 9 bases between them. Germline CDR1 reads SGHAT; CDR2 reads FQNNGV. The DNA of the CDR3 is TGTGCCAGCAGCTTAGACCCGACCGCGAACACTGAAGCTTTCTTT. It is translated as CASSLDPTANTEAFF.

The V and J genes are TRBV7-9 and TRBJ1-2, with D unclear. The CDR3 runs to 13 residues. V lost 2 bases and J 7 bases, leaving 11 bases between the germline ends. Looked up from germline, CDR1 is SEHNR and CDR2 is FQNEAQ (reference sequence). CDR3 in amino acids: CASSLQTVGGYTF. The CDR3 nucleotides read TGTGCCAGCAGCTTACAGACCGTAGGTGGCTACACCTTC. The variable domain in full, with the rest retrieved from reference TRBV7-9 and TRBJ1-2, is DTGVSQNPRHKITKRGQNVTFRCDPISEHNRLYWYRQTLGQGPEFLTYFQNEAQLEKSRLLSDRFSAERPKGSFSTLEIQRTEQGDSAMYLCASSLQTVGGYTFGSGTRLTVV.

The V call is TRBV5-1, the J call TRBJ1-2; 9 bases match TRBD1. Looked up from germline, CDR1 is SGHRS and CDR2 is YFSETQ. J lost 4 bases, V lost 4 bases, and 8 bases had no gene match. This CDR3 is built from 15 residues. The CDR3, as DNA: TGCGCCAGCAGCGAAGACCGGGACAGGGTCTATGGCTACACCTTC. This encodes CASSEDRDRVYGYTF.

This clone was detected only once. The chain joins TRBV9 to TRBJ1-2; no reliable D call. CDR3 length: 14 amino acids. The V and J ends lost 0 bases and 4 bases respectively, with 10 bases between them. Germline V gene data show CDR1 as SGDLS and CDR2 as YYNGEE. CDR3 residues: CASSVESRSYGYTF. The CDR3 region has the DNA TGTGCCAGCAGCGTAGAAAGCCGAAGCTATGGCTACACCTTC. Supplemented by reference TRBV9 and TRBJ1-2, the full variable domain reads DSGVTQTPKHLITATGQRVTLRCSPRSGDLSVYWYQQSLDQGLQFLIQYYNGEERAKGNILERFSAQQFPDLHSELNLSSLELGDSALYFCASSVESRSYGYTFGSGTRLTVV.

This chain links TRBV19 with TRBJ2-7; D ambiguous. The germline V gene encodes CDR1 LNHDA and CDR2 SQIVND (reference sequence). The V and J ends lost 3 bases and 2 bases respectively, with 8 bases between them. The CDR3 contains 13 residues. CDR3 DNA: TGTGCCAGTAGTATCACAGCACCCTACGAGCAGTACTTC. This translates into CASSITAPYEQYF.

V usage is TRBV27 and J usage is TRBJ1-5; D gene ambiguous. V gave up 0 bases and J gave up 9 bases, with 18 bases separating them. This CDR3 has 16 residues. In germline, CDR1 is MNHEY, CDR2 SMNVEV (reference sequence). CDR3 in DNA: TGTGCCAGCAGTTTATCTCAAGGGATGGGGTTGAGGCCCCAGCATTTT. Its translation: CASSLSQGMGLRPQHF.

This chain connects TRBV7-8 to TRBJ2-5; D gene uncertain. The CDR3 is made up of 14 amino acids. Trimming pared 5 bases from V and 7 bases from J, leaving 17 bases between. Per the germline V gene, CDR1 is SGHVS and CDR2 is FQNEAQ. The CDR3 DNA is TGTGCCAGCAGCCGATTAACCCAGCCCGGGACCCAGTACTTC. It specifies CASSRLTQPGTQYF.

The chain combines TRBV28 with TRBJ1-5; no firm D call. The CDR3 runs 15 residues. Germline V gene lookup returns CDR1 MDHEN and CDR2 SYDVKM. V lost 6 bases to trimming and J lost 7 bases, with 19 bases between them. CDR3 residues: CASSRLRVLEQPQHF. The CDR3 nucleotides read TGTGCCAGCAGCCGCCTTAGGGTCTTGGAACAGCCCCAGCATTTT.

The V call is TRBV9, the J call TRBJ2-2; 12 bases fit TRBD1. Germline trimming cut 2 bases from V and 7 bases from J; bases unmatched to any gene: 9. The CDR3 totals 17 residues. CDR1 and CDR2 from the germline V gene are SGDLS and YYNGEE. CDR3 in DNA: TGTGCCAGCAGCGTTACCGGGACAGGGGGCGCGGTCGGGGAGCTGTTTTTT. Translation: CASSVTGTGGAVGELFF.

The J gene is TRBJ2-2, the V gene TRBV9; D ambiguous. The CDR3 consists of 16 residues. The germline CDR1 and CDR2 sequences are SGDLS and YYNGEE. V lost 0 bases and J 8 bases, leaving 17 bases between the germline ends. The CDR3 nucleotides are TGTGCCAGCAGCGTAGAGGTCTCCTTATGGAGTGGGGAGCTGTTTTTT. Translated: CASSVEVSLWSGELFF.